This is a list of T cell receptor beta chains from one sample in a study of T cell changes during pregnancy in multiple sclerosis. The repertoire was sequenced with immunoSEQ multiplex PCR; TCRdb's copy has only in-frame clones and lacks some. The sample carries 18,000 or so clones, 88% recorded once. Source: CD4+ T cells from peripheral blood mononuclear cells, taken in the first trimester of pregnancy. Receptors originate from a female donor in good health, enrolled as a control in a pregnancy study. CDR3s include the opening cysteine and the closing phenylalanine or tryptophan. The D gene is left open where the match is weak. Clone sizes are given selectively: once, few, many, or a class where the clone is expanded.

V gene	J gene	D gene	CDR3 length	clone size	CDR3 protein	CDR3 DNA
TRBV5-1	TRBJ2-3	TRBD2	16	NA	CASSWGERESTDTQYF	TGCGCCAGCAGCTGGGGGGAGCGGGAGAGCACAGATACGCAGTATTTT
TRBV28	TRBJ2-3	NA	13	once	CASGLPGTDTQYF	TGTGCCAGCGGTTTACCGGGCACAGATACGCAGTATTTT
TRBV4-1	TRBJ2-7	NA	17	NA	CASSQPPGGDRVSEQYF	TGCGCCAGCAGCCAACCCCCGGGGGGGGACAGGGTGTCCGAGCAGTACTTC
TRBV7-6	TRBJ2-5	TRBD2	14	NA	CASSPMRGLETQYF	TGTGCCAGCAGCCCTATGCGGGGGTTAGAGACCCAGTACTTC
TRBV6-4	TRBJ1-1	NA	13	NA	CASSYEMNTEAFF	TGTGCCAGCAGTTATGAGATGAACACTGAAGCTTTCTTT
TRBV9	TRBJ1-6	NA	16	NA	CASRGGGRDFNSPLHF	TGTGCCAGCCGGGGCGGGGGCCGGGATTTTAATTCACCCCTCCACTTT
TRBV4-1	TRBJ2-1	TRBD2	20	NA	CASSHKDLRLAGSSYNEQFF	TGCGCCAGCAGCCATAAGGACCTTCGACTAGCGGGGAGCTCCTACAATGAGCAGTTCTTC
TRBV7-6	TRBJ1-1	TRBD1	14	few	CASSRTGFGTEAFF	TGTGCCAGCAGCCGGACAGGGTTTGGCACTGAAGCTTTCTTT
TRBV19	TRBJ1-1	NA	13	NA	CASTLDRNTEAFF	TGTGCCAGTACCTTGGACAGGAACACTGAAGCTTTCTTT
TRBV2	TRBJ2-2	TRBD1	17	NA	CASSDVFGTGNTGELFF	TGTGCCAGCAGTGACGTTTTCGGGACAGGAAACACCGGGGAGCTGTTTTTT
TRBV7-2	TRBJ2-1	NA	13	NA	CASSPLNLSEQFF	TGTGCCAGCAGCCCACTCAATCTTAGTGAGCAGTTCTTC
TRBV6-5	TRBJ2-2	TRBD1	15	NA	CASSTQGVLVGELFF	TGTGCCAGCAGTACCCAGGGGGTCTTAGTCGGGGAGCTGTTTTTT
TRBV4-1	TRBJ2-1	NA	13	NA	CASSQDGQNEQFF	TGCGCCAGCAGCCAAGATGGACAAAATGAGCAGTTCTTC
TRBV7-2	TRBJ1-3	NA	19	NA	CASSLEGTGTPVSGNTIYF	TGTGCCAGCAGCTTAGAAGGGACGGGGACACCTGTCTCTGGAAACACCATATATTTT
TRBV5-6	TRBJ2-2	NA	14	NA	CASSRDLNTGELFF	TGTGCCAGCAGCCGAGACTTGAACACCGGGGAGCTGTTTTTT
TRBV6-1	TRBJ1-1	NA	14	NA	CASSEKSRSTEAFF	TGTGCCAGCAGTGAAAAATCCAGGTCCACTGAAGCTTTCTTT
TRBV25-1	TRBJ2-7	NA	15	NA	CASTEGTTSSYEQYF	TGTGCCAGCACCGAAGGGACAACTAGCTCCTACGAGCAGTACTTC
TRBV5-4	TRBJ1-1	NA	14	NA	CASSPDSPNTEAFF	TGTGCCAGCAGCCCGGACTCCCCGAACACTGAAGCTTTCTTT
TRBV10-2	TRBJ1-1	NA	14	NA	CASRDSFMNTEAFF	TGCGCCAGCAGGGACAGTTTCATGAACACTGAAGCTTTCTTT
TRBV7-6	TRBJ2-7	TRBD1	15	NA	CASSSGQGLTYEQYF	TGTGCCAGCAGCTCGGGACAGGGGCTAACCTACGAGCAGTACTTC
TRBV5-1	TRBJ2-3	NA	13	NA	CASSLRETDTQYF	TGCGCCAGCAGCTTACGGGAAACAGATACGCAGTATTTT
TRBV5-4	TRBJ1-2	NA	13	NA	CASSLAGGYGYTF	TGTGCCAGCAGCCTAGCCGGGGGATATGGCTACACCTTC
TRBV5-1	TRBJ2-2	TRBD1	17	NA	CASSLVMVTGSTGELFF	TGCGCCAGCAGCTTGGTTATGGTGACAGGGAGCACCGGGGAGCTGTTTTTT
TRBV11-2	TRBJ2-1	TRBD1	13	NA	CASSLSVQGDQFF	TGTGCCAGCAGCTTATCAGTACAGGGGGATCAGTTCTTC
TRBV27	TRBJ1-5	NA	11	NA	CASSSEGAQHF	TGTGCCAGCAGTTCGGAAGGGGCCCAGCATTTT
TRBV6-1	TRBJ1-5	TRBD1	16	NA	CASSEAGTGPNQPQHF	TGTGCCAGCAGTGAAGCCGGGACAGGGCCGAATCAGCCCCAGCATTTT
TRBV29-1	TRBJ1-2	NA	13	NA	CSARLETNYGYTF	TGCAGCGCCCGACTGGAAACCAACTATGGCTACACCTTC
TRBV10-2	TRBJ1-6	NA	14	NA	CASSRNGGNSPLHF	TGCGCCAGCAGCAGGAATGGGGGGAATTCACCCCTCCACTTT